One sample yielded the 12 T cell receptor beta chains listed below, sequenced in a study of blood T cell repertoires in COVID-19. TCRdb keeps only in-frame clones here, not all; method: immunoSEQ multiplex PCR. The data show about 120,000 clones, just under 90% seen once. The sequenced material came from peripheral blood. Receptors originate from a woman aged 45 to 65 with acute or convalescent COVID-19.

The chain recombines TRBV10-3 with TRBJ2-3; TRBD2 matches 12 bases. Germline V gives CDR1 ENHRY, CDR2 SYGVKD. The CDR3 has 18 residues. V was pared by 11 bases and J by 0 bases, with 15 bases of the junction left unmatched. DNA of the CDR3: TGTGCCTCCCAAGGGGGGCTAGCGGGAGGGGGAAGCACAGATACGCAGTATTTT. Encoded protein: CASQGGLAGGGSTDTQYF.

This chain uses TRBV5-1 with TRBJ1-1; TRBD1 agrees at 7 bases. V trimming: 6 bases; J trimming: 0 bases; junction bases outside the gene matches: 11. The CDR3 length is 16 residues. Germline V gene data show CDR1 as SGHRS and CDR2 as YFSETQ. The CDR3 region has the DNA TGCGCCAGCACAAAATCCCCGGGACAGATGAACACTGAAGCTTTCTTT. This translates into CASTKSPGQMNTEAFF.

V gene TRBV5-1 combines with J gene TRBJ2-1; no clear D gene. The V and J ends lost 4 bases and 3 bases respectively, with 5 bases between them. The germline gives CDR1 SGHRS, CDR2 YFSETQ. CDR3 length equals 12 residues. The CDR3 DNA follows: TGCGCCAGCAGCATTAGCTACAATGAGCAGTTCTTC. The encoded protein is CASSISYNEQFF. The complete variable domain, with remaining parts taken from reference TRBV5-1 and TRBJ2-1, reads KAGVTQTPRYLIKTRGQQVTLSCSPISGHRSVSWYQQTPGQGLQFLFEYFSETQRNKGNFPGRFSGRQFSNSRSEMNVSTLELGDSALYLCASSISYNEQFFGPGTRLTVL.

The rearrangement joins TRBV5-1 to TRBJ1-5; possibly TRBD1 for D (6 bases). Trimming cost V 4 bases and J 9 bases, with 11 bases left between them. In germline, CDR1 is SGHRS, CDR2 YFSETQ. The CDR3 has 12 residues. CDR3 sequence (DNA): TGCGCCAGCAGCACAGGGTTGGGGCCCCAGCATTTT. Translated: CASSTGLGPQHF.

V gene TRBV5-5 combines with J gene TRBJ1-1; D might be TRBD1 (5 bases). CDR3 length equals 16 residues. V lost 1 base to trimming and J lost 4 bases, with 17 bases between them. Per the germline V gene, CDR1 is SGHKS and CDR2 is YYEKEE (reference sequence). CDR3 sequence reads: CASSLWPNTGLTEAFF. Written as DNA, the CDR3 is TGTGCCAGCAGCTTGTGGCCAAACACAGGTCTCACTGAAGCTTTCTTT.

CDR3 loop: CASSEGNISGGQLQETQYF. CDR3 bases: TGTGCCAGCAGTGAAGGAAATATTAGCGGGGGCCAACTTCAAGAGACCCAGTACTTC. The chain joins TRBV6-1 to TRBJ2-5; TRBD2 matches 9 bases. The V segment lost 1 base and the J segment 2 bases; nucleotides outside the gene matches: 14. The CDR3 covers 19 residues. CDR1 and CDR2 from the germline V gene are MNHNS and SASEGT.

V usage is TRBV30 and J usage is TRBJ1-2; 11 bases agree with TRBD1. CDR3 length: 15 residues. With 6 bases clipped from V and 4 bases from J, the junction kept 10 bases outside the gene matches. Per germline, CDR1 GTSNPN and CDR2 SVGIG (reference sequence). The CDR3 nucleotides are TGTGCCTGCAGTCGGACAGGGGGCGGCGTCTATGGCTACACCTTC. Amino acid sequence: CACSRTGGGVYGYTF.

J is TRBJ1-6 and V is TRBV7-2; D gene unclear. V shed 5 bases and J shed 0 bases, with 11 bases lying between them. The germline V gene encodes CDR1 SGHTA and CDR2 FQGNSA. The CDR3 is 16 amino acids. Here the CDR3 DNA reads TGTGCCAGCAGCACTACCGAGAGCTCCTATAATTCACCCCTCCACTTT. This gives the protein CASSTTESSYNSPLHF.

Written as DNA, the CDR3 is TGTGCCAGCAGCCCAGGGTATGGCTACACCTTC. Translating it yields CASSPGYGYTF. This chain joins TRBV11-3 and TRBJ1-2; D may be TRBD1 (5 bases). The CDR3 totals 11 residues. The germline V gene has CDR1 SGHNT and CDR2 YENEEA. V was pared by 5 bases and J by 5 bases, with 6 bases between.

The chain uses TRBV10-3 and TRBJ2-2; a weak D match, TRBD1 (6 bases). The CDR3 totals 16 residues. V lost 5 bases, J lost 5 bases, and 18 bases lay in between. CDR1 ENHRY and CDR2 SYGVKD come from the germline V gene. CDR3 sequence: CAISSGQQGWTGELFF. Written as DNA, the CDR3 is TGTGCCATCAGTTCAGGTCAGCAGGGGTGGACCGGGGAGCTGTTTTTT.

This clone has only a few counts. J is TRBJ2-2 and V is TRBV4-2; the match to TRBD2 covers 9 bases. The junction had 17 bases not matched to a gene; V was cut back by 4 bases and J by 5 bases. This CDR3 spans 19 amino acids. Per germline, CDR1 LGHNA and CDR2 YNFKEQ. The CDR3 region has the DNA TGTGCCAGCAGCCTTAGGGCCCCGATCCTAGCGGGGATAACCGGGGAGCTGTTTTTT. This gives the protein CASSLRAPILAGITGELFF.

This clone was counted once. The chain couples TRBV6-2 or TRBV6-3 to TRBJ2-3; maybe TRBD1 (6 bases). Germline V gene lookup returns CDR1 MNHEY and CDR2 SVGEGT. The V and J ends lost 5 bases and 11 bases respectively, with 14 bases between them. The CDR3 spans 12 residues. CDR3 amino acids: CASSTTGSGQYF. As DNA, the CDR3 is TGTGCCAGCAGTACCACAGGGAGTGGGCAGTATTTT.